Listed below are T cell receptor beta chains from one sample, sequenced in a study of OX40 agonist ivuxolimab in advanced cancers. Some clones are missing from TCRdb's copy, which holds only in-frame ones; the method was immunoSEQ multiplex PCR. This table has roughly 93,000 clones, 70% to 85% appearing once. This specimen consisted of CD4+ or CD8+ T cells sorted from blood, obtained in a trial of the OX40 agonist ivuxolimab. These receptors originate from an adult with an advanced solid tumor such as melanoma, head and neck, liver or kidney cancer. CDR3s include the opening cysteine and the closing phenylalanine or tryptophan. A D gene is named only where the DNA matches it firmly.

TRBJ1-1 TRBV6-5 NA CASSGGTEHNTEAFF
TRBJ2-3 TRBV5-4 TRBD2 CASRAALTSGAPGGNTQYF
TRBJ1-1 TRBV5-8 TRBD1 CASSRGTGNLSEAFF
TRBJ1-1 TRBV9 NA CASSARAENTEAFF
TRBJ1-4 TRBV10-3 TRBD1 CAVRGRPNEKLFF
TRBJ2-7 TRBV19 NA CASSILSGKSTYEQYF
TRBJ1-2 TRBV27 TRBD1 CASSPVEGGPIETF
TRBJ2-7 TRBV6-5 TRBD1 CASSYSGQGAGEQYF
TRBJ2-1 TRBV6-5 TRBD2 CASRPILAGYNEQFF
TRBJ2-1 TRBV19 TRBD2 CASSISVTSGGASSYNEQFF
TRBJ2-1 TRBV5-6 TRBD2 CASSLGTSGGSYNEQFF
TRBJ2-7 TRBV6-6 NA CASSSNYEQYF
TRBJ2-1 TRBV6-1 TRBD1 CASRPGQGSNEQFF
TRBJ1-5 TRBV27 TRBD1 CASRGQGLNQPQHF